The source of this TCR beta chain is a study of graft-versus-host responses after intestinal transplantation. A note on this clone: The antigen is unknown.

Assay: immunoSEQ multiplex PCR; the TCRdb copy retains only in-frame clones and omits some. The data contain tens of thousands of clones, 80% to 95% of them singletons. Trimming shortened V by 1 base and J by 3 bases, and 7 bases separated the two germline ends. The CDR3 is 14 residues long. The receptor was isolated from a human donor who received an intestinal transplant. J is TRBJ2-2 and V is TRBV5-3; D is unclear. TRBV5-3 is treated as an ORF (open reading frame) with a function not yet certain. The sample here was unstimulated CD8+ T cells sorted from spleen or lymph node cells, taken before intestinal transplant. This CDR3 reads CARSLFLDTGELFF. Written as DNA, the CDR3 is TGTGCCAGAAGCTTGTTTCTCGACACCGGGGAGCTGTTTTTT.